These 18 T cell receptor beta chains share one sample of origin, sequenced in a study of a mutant IDH1 vaccine in newly diagnosed glioma. Their cognate antigens are unknown. Sequencing used immunoSEQ multiplex PCR; TCRdb keeps in-frame clones, though not all of them. The sample has around 50,000 clones, about 88% seen once. Time point noted: week 47, end of study. Mutant IDH1 20-mer peptide, at 300 ug, made up each vaccine dose, with topical imiquimod. The source material was PBMCs, sampled from a glioma patient whose treatment included an IDH1 peptide vaccine. Receptors were obtained from a woman between 25 and 40 years old with glioma. Some clones in this sample may be carry-over from other donors' samples.

The chain recombines TRBV30 with TRBJ2-1; 8 nucleotides align to TRBD1. Germline CDR1 GTSNPN, CDR2 SVGIG (reference sequence). V lost 1 base to trimming and J lost 8 bases; unmatched junction nucleotides: 7. The CDR3 consists of 14 residues. The DNA of the CDR3 is TGTGCCTGGAGTGCTGACAGGGGTTCGGATGAGCAGTTCTTC. This codes for CAWSADRGSDEQFF.

The V gene is TRBV27, the J gene TRBJ2-6; D remains unclear. Germline CDR1 is MNHEY and CDR2 is SMNVEV (reference sequence). This CDR3 is built from 16 residues. With 4 bases removed from V and 0 bases from J, the gap between germline ends came to 10 bases. The CDR3 DNA follows: TGTGCCAGCAGTTCCGTACAGAGCTCTGGGGCCAACGTCCTGACTTTC. Translation: CASSSVQSSGANVLTF.

This chain joins TRBV6-5 and TRBJ1-2; D is unclear. The CDR3 spans 11 residues. CDR1 is MNHEY, CDR2 SVGAGI, per germline. The ends were cut back, 5 bases at V and 4 bases at J, with 5 bases in the middle. CDR3 coding DNA: TGTGCCAGCAGTGGAGGCTATGGCTACACCTTC. This sequence encodes CASSGGYGYTF.

The chain links TRBV5-8 to TRBJ2-3; D possibly corresponds to TRBD2 (5 bases). The V end was cut by 1 base, the J end by 4 bases, with 16 bases between. This CDR3 has 16 residues. Germline loops: CDR1 SGHTS, CDR2 YDEGEE. CDR3 DNA: TGTGCCAGCAGCTTGCGTCTTCCGGGAAGGGCAGATACGCAGTATTTT. Its protein is CASSLRLPGRADTQYF.

The genes are TRBV13 and TRBJ2-1, with D possibly matching TRBD2 (6 bases). Germline loops: CDR1 PRHDT, CDR2 FYEKMQ (reference sequence). This CDR3 comprises 22 residues. V was clipped by 1 base and J by 0 bases, with 28 bases between them. CDR3 in amino acids: CASSLDTGWGSGAPSSYNEQFF. The CDR3 nucleotides are TGTGCCAGCAGCTTAGACACCGGGTGGGGTAGCGGTGCCCCTAGCTCCTACAATGAGCAGTTCTTC.

V and J are TRBV2 and TRBJ2-3, with D possibly TRBD2 on 6 matching bases. The ends were cut back, 4 bases at V and 4 bases at J, with 12 bases in the middle. Per germline, CDR1 SNHLY and CDR2 FYNNEI. The CDR3 contains 14 residues. CDR3 DNA: TGTGCCAGCAGTGTGGGCGGGATGGCAGATACGCAGTATTTT. Protein sequence: CASSVGGMADTQYF. The variable domain in full, with the rest retrieved from reference TRBV2 and TRBJ2-3, is EPEVTQTPSHQVTQMGQEVILRCVPISNHLYFYWYRQILGQKVEFLVSFYNNEISEKSEIFDDQFSVERPDGSNFTLKIRSTKLEDSAMYFCASSVGGMADTQYFGPGTRLTVL.

This clone was seen a single time. The chain carries TRBV14 and TRBJ2-7; 8 positions match TRBD1. Germline CDR1 is SGHDN and CDR2 is FVKESK. This CDR3 is 16 amino acids long. Losses at the gene ends were 6 bases for V and 3 bases for J; bases not matched to a gene: 13. As DNA, the CDR3 is TGTGCCAGCAGTCCCCCGCTCGACAGGGGCCTCTACGAGCAGTACTTC. Its protein product is CASSPPLDRGLYEQYF.

This sequence joins TRBV5-1 and TRBJ1-1, with TRBD1 as a possible D gene (6 bases). Trimming left V 3 bases short and J 0 bases short, with 9 bases between. This CDR3 region has 14 residues. CDR1 is SGHRS and CDR2 is YFSETQ in the germline V gene. CDR3 sequence: CASSWRDMNTEAFF. In DNA, the CDR3 is TGCGCCAGCAGCTGGCGGGACATGAACACTGAAGCTTTCTTT. The full variable domain, with the rest looked up from reference TRBV5-1 and TRBJ1-1, is KAGVTQTPRYLIKTRGQQVTLSCSPISGHRSVSWYQQTPGQGLQFLFEYFSETQRNKGNFPGRFSGRQFSNSRSEMNVSTLELGDSALYLCASSWRDMNTEAFFGQGTRLTVV.

The chain has TRBV7-6 and TRBJ2-2, with 8 bases fitting TRBD2. V lost 5 bases, J lost 4 bases, and 12 bases stayed unmatched. The CDR3 spans 17 residues. In germline, CDR1 is SGHVS, CDR2 FNYEAQ. This chain's CDR3 is CASSRTGGEGGTGELFF. The CDR3 coding sequence is TGTGCCAGCAGCCGTACCGGGGGGGAAGGAGGCACCGGGGAGCTGTTTTTT. Looking up the rest from reference TRBV7-6 and TRBJ2-2 gives the full variable domain: GAGVSQSPRYKVTKRGQDVALRCDPISGHVSLYWYRQALGQGPEFLTYFNYEAQQDKSGLPNDRFSAERPEGSISTLTIQRTEQRDSAMYRCASSRTGGEGGTGELFFGEGSRLTVL.

The table lists this clone with a count of one. This sequence joins TRBV4-2 and TRBJ2-2; D is uncertain. V lost 2 bases and J 3 bases, leaving 7 bases between the germline ends. Germline V lookup: CDR1 LGHNA, CDR2 YNFKEQ. The CDR3 loop spans 14 amino acids. CDR3 protein: CASSQTSDTGELFF. The CDR3, as DNA: TGTGCCAGCAGCCAAACATCCGACACCGGGGAGCTGTTTTTT.

The chain is built from TRBV5-4 and TRBJ2-5; weak D call: TRBD1 (9 bases). Germline V gene sequence: CDR1 SGHNT, CDR2 YYREEE (reference sequence). The CDR3 runs 16 residues. Trimming removed 7 bases from V and 5 bases from J, with 24 bases in between. The CDR3 loop is CASAPGGTGKWETQYF. In DNA form, the CDR3 reads TGTGCCAGCGCCCCGGGGGGGACAGGGAAGTGGGAGACCCAGTACTTC.

This clone was detected only a few times. This chain joins TRBV13 and TRBJ1-1; D is unresolved. The V end lost 5 bases, the J end lost 11 bases, and 27 bases lay between the germline ends. From germline, CDR1 is PRHDT and CDR2 FYEKMQ (reference sequence). The CDR3 is 16 amino acids. The CDR3 DNA follows: TGTGCCAGCAGCCACCTGAGGAGGGAGGCCGGCCCTATGGCTTTCTTT. Amino acids: CASSHLRREAGPMAFF.

A single count supports this clone. The chain carries TRBV6-5 and TRBJ2-7; no firm D call. Trimming shortened V by 5 bases and J by 3 bases, and 17 bases separated the two germline ends. Germline-derived CDR1 and CDR2 are MNHEY and SVGAGI. CDR3 size: 15 residues. This chain's CDR3 is CASSPGNVALYEQYF. CDR3 nucleotide sequence: TGTGCCAGCAGTCCAGGCAATGTGGCCCTCTACGAGCAGTACTTC.

The V call is TRBV6-5, the J call TRBJ1-2; D is possibly TRBD1 (5 bases). Deletions cut 7 bases from V and 2 bases from J, with 14 bases between. This CDR3 has 14 residues. From germline, CDR1 is MNHEY and CDR2 SVGAGI. CDR3 residues: CASMGLDTNYGYTF. The CDR3 region has the DNA TGTGCCAGCATGGGGTTGGACACGAACTATGGCTACACCTTC.

The rearrangement links TRBV6-1 to TRBJ2-1, with TRBD2 identical over 9 bases. CDR1 and CDR2 from the germline V gene are MNHNS and SASEGT. Unmatched junction bases numbered 12, after V lost 10 bases and J lost 5 bases. The CDR3 is 15 amino acids. The CDR3 nucleotides are TGTGCCACCCCACTCTGGACTAGCGCCGACAATGAGCAGTTCTTC. Translation gives CATPLWTSADNEQFF.

Notes on this clone: Additional DNA sequences in this sample encode the identical CDR3. The chain recombines TRBV5-6 with TRBJ2-3; D is ambiguous. Germline CDR1 reads SGHDT; CDR2 reads YYEEEE. V lost 4 bases, J lost 1 base, and 4 bases lay in between. This CDR3 comprises 12 residues. CDR3 coding DNA: TGTGCCAGCAGCAAGGGCACAGATACGCAGTATTTT. As protein: CASSKGTDTQYF.

CDR3: CASSLVAGGPGVDTQYF. The CDR3 nucleotides are TGTGCCAGCAGCTTAGTAGCGGGAGGGCCGGGGGTAGATACGCAGTATTTT. The rearrangement links TRBV5-4 to TRBJ2-3; 11 bases line up with TRBD2. The CDR3 contains 17 residues. Trimming removed 2 bases from V and 5 bases from J; junction bases left unmatched: 10. The germline gives CDR1 SGHNT, CDR2 YYREEE (reference sequence).

This chain joins TRBV18 and TRBJ1-1, with TRBD1 matching 11 bases. This CDR3 contains 17 residues. Losses at the gene ends were 2 bases for V and 5 bases for J; bases not matched to a gene: 10. In germline, CDR1 is KGHSH, CDR2 LQKENI. CDR3: CASSPTGQGAWWTEAFF. CDR3 sequence (DNA): TGTGCCAGCTCACCAACAGGACAGGGGGCTTGGTGGACTGAAGCTTTCTTT.